This TCR beta chain was captured in a study of TIL therapy for anti-PD-1-resistant metastatic lung cancer. Study overall: Most patients had lung adenocarcinoma; several tumors were EGFR-mutant, two ALK-rearranged; half smoked currently or formerly.

Time point specified: pre-treatment sample, taken before nivolumab and TIL therapy. The tumor samples were excised metastases, mostly pleural nodules or supraclavicular lymph nodes. Enrollment ran from 2017 to early 2020. The libraries were made with immunoSEQ v3. Libraries were sequenced to around 2 million read pairs (survey) or about 5-6 million (deep). The table came from immunoSEQ multiplex PCR; TCRdb's copy has only in-frame clones and leaves some out. The table has 6,500 to 9,000 clones, roughly 69% seen once. The receptor comes from a person between 30 and 79 years old with non-small cell lung cancer. Source: tumor tissue, taken at baseline.

CDR3 in amino acids: CASSQKMRTLKVSYNEQFF. The DNA for the CDR3 is TGCGCCAGCAGCCAGAAGATGCGGACACTCAAAGTCTCCTACAATGAGCAGTTCTTC. V usage is TRBV4-3 and J usage is TRBJ2-1; weak D call: TRBD1 (5 bases). This CDR3 region has 19 residues. Between the trimmed V and J ends, which lost 3 bases and 0 bases, there was a span of 21 bases. CDR1 is LGHNA, CDR2 YSLEER, per germline.